These T cell receptor beta chains were read from a single sample in a study of siplizumab effects on memory and regulatory T cells. Method: immunoSEQ multiplex PCR; TCRdb's copy keeps in-frame clones and lacks some. This sample yields over 100,000 clones, of which about 91% are seen a single time; more than 0.65% belongs to the top ten. Source material: Tregs sorted from blood. These receptors originate from a human donor in good health. CDR3s include the opening cysteine and the closing phenylalanine or tryptophan. Fields, in order: CDR3 DNA, CDR3 protein, clone size, J gene, V gene, D gene. A D gene is named only where the DNA matches it firmly. Clone size is given for some rows only: seen once, a few or many times, or a class if the clone is expanded.

cdr3_nt: TGCAGCGGGATTTGGACTGAAGCTTTCTTT
cdr3_aa: CSGIWTEAFF
clone_size: NA
j_call: TRBJ1-1
v_call: TRBV29-1
d_call: NA

cdr3_nt: TGTGCCAGCACCTTGGACAGGGGGCAGTCGATCCCCGGGGAGCTGTTTTTT
cdr3_aa: CASTLDRGQSIPGELFF
clone_size: NA
j_call: TRBJ2-2
v_call: TRBV21-1
d_call: NA

cdr3_nt: TGTGCCAGCTCCCCGTGGGGGAGTGCCCAACTGACCACAGATACGCAGTATTTT
cdr3_aa: CASSPWGSAQLTTDTQYF
clone_size: NA
j_call: TRBJ2-3
v_call: TRBV18
d_call: NA

cdr3_nt: TGCGCCAGCAGCTTAGGGATGAATAATGAAAAACTGTTTTTT
cdr3_aa: CASSLGMNNEKLFF
clone_size: NA
j_call: TRBJ1-4
v_call: TRBV5-1
d_call: NA

cdr3_nt: TGCGCCAGCAGCTCCCGTGGAGGGGACCTCACCGGGGAGCTGTTTTTT
cdr3_aa: CASSSRGGDLTGELFF
clone_size: once
j_call: TRBJ2-2
v_call: TRBV5-1
d_call: NA

cdr3_nt: TGTGCCAGCGGCCTCGCCAGGGGGCTGTACACTGAAGCTTTCTTT
cdr3_aa: CASGLARGLYTEAFF
clone_size: NA
j_call: TRBJ1-1
v_call: TRBV6-5
d_call: TRBD1

cdr3_nt: TGTGCCAGCAGCCCGACCACAGGGAACTCTGGAAACACCATATATTTT
cdr3_aa: CASSPTTGNSGNTIYF
clone_size: NA
j_call: TRBJ1-3
v_call: TRBV9
d_call: NA

cdr3_nt: TGTGCCACCTCCGAATCCTACGAGCAGTACTTC
cdr3_aa: CATSESYEQYF
clone_size: NA
j_call: TRBJ2-7
v_call: TRBV10-3
d_call: NA

cdr3_nt: TGTGCCAGCTCACCACCGACAGGTTTTGAAGCTTTCTTT
cdr3_aa: CASSPPTGFEAFF
clone_size: NA
j_call: TRBJ1-1
v_call: TRBV18
d_call: NA

cdr3_nt: TGTGCCAGCAGCCAAACTCAGGGGAGTGTCTATGGCTACACCTTC
cdr3_aa: CASSQTQGSVYGYTF
clone_size: once
j_call: TRBJ1-2
v_call: TRBV14
d_call: NA

cdr3_nt: TGTGCCAGCAGCCAAGAAGTCTCGACGATGCTTGGGGAGCAGTTCTTC
cdr3_aa: CASSQEVSTMLGEQFF
clone_size: NA
j_call: TRBJ2-1
v_call: TRBV4-2
d_call: NA

cdr3_nt: TGCGCCAGCAGCCTTCGGGGAGGGTCCTACGAGCAGTACTTC
cdr3_aa: CASSLRGGSYEQYF
clone_size: NA
j_call: TRBJ2-7
v_call: TRBV4-1
d_call: TRBD2

cdr3_nt: TGTGCCAGCAGTGAAGGGCAGCCTACAGATACGCAGTATTTT
cdr3_aa: CASSEGQPTDTQYF
clone_size: NA
j_call: TRBJ2-3
v_call: TRBV6-1
d_call: NA

cdr3_nt: TGTGCCAGCAGCTCGGAGGGGACCTACAATGAGCAGTTCTTC
cdr3_aa: CASSSEGTYNEQFF
clone_size: NA
j_call: TRBJ2-1
v_call: TRBV4-2
d_call: NA

cdr3_nt: TGTGCCAGTAGTATATCGGACACAGGGTACTCAGATACGCAGTATTTT
cdr3_aa: CASSISDTGYSDTQYF
clone_size: NA
j_call: TRBJ2-3
v_call: TRBV19
d_call: NA

cdr3_nt: TGTGCCAGCAGTTACTCGAGCAGGTCCCACACCGGGGAGCTGTTTTTT
cdr3_aa: CASSYSSRSHTGELFF
clone_size: NA
j_call: TRBJ2-2
v_call: TRBV6-5
d_call: NA

cdr3_nt: TGTGCCAGCAGTTACAACTTTGGGTCTGGAAACACCATATATTTT
cdr3_aa: CASSYNFGSGNTIYF
clone_size: once
j_call: TRBJ1-3
v_call: TRBV6-5
d_call: NA

cdr3_nt: TGTGCCAGCAGTCAATGGGACAAATTTTATGGCTACACCTTC
cdr3_aa: CASSQWDKFYGYTF
clone_size: once
j_call: TRBJ1-2
v_call: TRBV6-5
d_call: NA

cdr3_nt: TGTGCCAGCCTAGGACGGACCTCCTACGAGCAGTACTTC
cdr3_aa: CASLGRTSYEQYF
clone_size: NA
j_call: TRBJ2-7
v_call: TRBV19
d_call: NA

cdr3_nt: TGTGCCAGCATGGGGGGACGGATCTATGGCTACACCTTC
cdr3_aa: CASMGGRIYGYTF
clone_size: NA
j_call: TRBJ1-2
v_call: TRBV6-1
d_call: NA

cdr3_nt: TGTGCCAGCAGCTTAAGAGGGCTGACAGATACGCAGTATTTT
cdr3_aa: CASSLRGLTDTQYF
clone_size: NA
j_call: TRBJ2-3
v_call: TRBV7-3
d_call: NA

cdr3_nt: TGTGCCATCAGCTTGACAGGGGAGGCGTATGGCTACACCTTC
cdr3_aa: CAISLTGEAYGYTF
clone_size: NA
j_call: TRBJ1-2
v_call: TRBV10-3
d_call: TRBD1